This T cell receptor (beta chain) was sequenced for a study of blood T cell repertoires in COVID-19. Study-wide background: Researchers got acute and convalescent COVID-19 samples from the United States, Italy and Spain.

Authors' methods: Using reference gene primer amplification, nucleated cell counts were estimated. Assay: immunoSEQ multiplex PCR; the TCRdb copy retains only in-frame clones and omits some. V, J and clone size are taken as reported in that table, and D and trimming were inferred from the DNA itself. The table shows more than 120,000 clones, with 85% to 90% occurring only once. This clone was counted a single time. This receptor was obtained from a man over 45 who had recovered from COVID-19. Sample: peripheral blood.

This CDR3 reads CASSEAGTGDTEAFF. CDR3 DNA sequence: TGTGCCAGCAGTGAAGCCGGGACAGGGGACACTGAAGCTTTCTTT. V usage is TRBV25-1 and J usage is TRBJ1-1; 10 nucleotides match TRBD1. The germline V gene encodes CDR1 MGHDK and CDR2 SYGVNS. This CDR3 region has 15 residues. V lost 2 bases, J lost 3 bases, and 3 bases stayed unmatched.